A single sample gave rise to the 30 T cell receptor beta chains below, sequenced in a study of OX40 agonist ivuxolimab in advanced cancers. Using immunoSEQ multiplex PCR, the repertoire was profiled, and TCRdb retains in-frame clones only, with some absent. The sample has more than 45,000 clones, around four fifths seen once. Sequencing was performed on CD4+ or CD8+ T cells sorted from blood, taken in a trial of the OX40 agonist ivuxolimab. The receptors derive from an adult with an advanced solid tumor such as melanoma, head and neck, liver or kidney cancer.

The chain carries TRBV23-1 and TRBJ1-4; 11 bases fit TRBD1. TRBV23-1 is an ORF for which the function is uncertain. The CDR3 covers 16 residues. V was pared by 11 bases and J by 6 bases, with 14 bases of the junction left unmatched. DNA of the CDR3: TGCGCCTTCGGGACAGGGGGAGAGCCGACGTATGAAAAACTGTTTTTT. This codes for CAFGTGGEPTYEKLFF.

CDR3 sequence reads: CATSRDPSSGGADTQYF. In DNA, the CDR3 is TGTGCCACCAGCAGAGATCCCTCTAGCGGGGGGGCAGATACGCAGTATTTT. J is TRBJ2-3 and V is TRBV15; 12 bases are a match to TRBD2. This CDR3 region has 17 residues. The junction had 5 bases not matched to a gene; V was cut back by 0 bases and J by 4 bases. Germline V gene lookup returns CDR1 LNHNV and CDR2 YYDKDF (reference sequence).

The J gene is TRBJ2-5, the V gene TRBV7-6; 12 bases match TRBD1. The J segment lost 5 bases and the V segment lost 1 base, leaving 5 bases of the junction unmatched. Germline V gene lookup returns CDR1 SGHVS and CDR2 FNYEAQ. This CDR3 region has 16 residues. CDR3 coding DNA: TGTGCCAGCAGCTTAGGGGGACAGGGGGCAAAGGAGACCCAGTACTTC. Translated: CASSLGGQGAKETQYF. Looking up the rest from reference TRBV7-6 and TRBJ2-5 gives the full variable domain: GAGVSQSPRYKVTKRGQDVALRCDPISGHVSLYWYRQALGQGPEFLTYFNYEAQQDKSGLPNDRFSAERPEGSISTLTIQRTEQRDSAMYRCASSLGGQGAKETQYFGPGTRLLVL.

This clone was found a few times. The CDR3 DNA reads as TGTGCCAGCAGCCCAGTCCCTGCCGGGGAGCTGTTTTTT. Translating it yields CASSPVPAGELFF. The chain combines TRBV7-6 with TRBJ2-2; D not resolved. V was cut by 5 bases and J by 6 bases, with 10 bases left in between. The CDR3 spans 13 residues. In germline, CDR1 is SGHVS, CDR2 FNYEAQ.

CDR3 bases: TGTGCCAGCAGTGATACGGACAGGGAAACTGAAGCTTTCTTT. It yields the protein CASSDTDRETEAFF. This chain connects TRBV2 to TRBJ1-1; 8 positions match TRBD1. This CDR3 has 14 amino acids. Germline loops: CDR1 SNHLY, CDR2 FYNNEI. The junction had 5 bases not matched to a gene; V was cut back by 3 bases and J by 5 bases.

The chain links TRBV6-1 to TRBJ2-4, with unresolved D. Trimming pared 2 bases from V and 1 base from J, leaving 12 bases between. CDR1 is MNHNS, CDR2 SASEGT, per germline. The length of the CDR3 is 16 residues. Here the CDR3 reads CASSEYFGLAKNIQYF. The CDR3 region has the DNA TGTGCCAGCAGTGAATACTTTGGTTTGGCCAAAAACATTCAGTACTTC.

V is TRBV4-2 and J is TRBJ2-2, with unresolved D. Trimming removed 4 bases from V and 4 bases from J, with 4 bases in between. This CDR3 spans 12 amino acids. The germline V gene has CDR1 LGHNA and CDR2 YNFKEQ. CDR3 nucleotides: TGTGCCAGCAGCCCCCCCACCGGGGAGCTGTTTTTT. It codes for CASSPPTGELFF.

V usage is TRBV19 and J usage is TRBJ1-6; D unclear. V lost 5 bases, J lost 6 bases, and 20 bases lay in between. CDR1 LNHDA and CDR2 SQIVND come from the germline V gene (reference sequence). CDR3 size: 17 residues. The CDR3 protein is CASSSLGGLPANSPLHF. The CDR3, as DNA: TGTGCCAGTAGTTCACTCGGAGGCCTTCCCGCTAATTCACCCCTCCACTTT.

This clone came up a few times. This sequence joins TRBV5-4 and TRBJ1-6, with D tentatively TRBD1 (6 bases). The CDR3 spans 15 residues. The V gene's germline CDR1 is SGHNT and CDR2 YYREEE (reference sequence). V lost 4 bases and J lost 5, with 13 bases in between. In nucleotides, the CDR3 is TGTGCCAGCAGCCCCCCGGGGGCCAATAATTCACCCCTCCACTTT. Translating it yields CASSPPGANNSPLHF.

This rearrangement joins TRBV29-1 to TRBJ2-5; unclear D gene. The CDR3 has 14 residues. CDR1 and CDR2 (germline): SQVTM, ANQGSEA. V dropped 6 bases and J dropped 0 bases, with 14 bases sitting between them. As DNA, the CDR3 is TGCAGCGTGACCAGTCCCACGAACCAAGAGACCCAGTACTTC. The encoded protein is CSVTSPTNQETQYF.

The rearrangement uses TRBV9 and TRBJ2-5; 8 bases are shared with TRBD2. After removal of 0 bases from V and 5 bases from J, the junction contained 6 bases not matched to a gene. Germline CDR1 reads SGDLS; CDR2 reads YYNGEE. The CDR3 has 15 amino acids. CDR3 sequence (DNA): TGTGCCAGCAGCGTAGCGGGGGGGGCCTTGGAGACCCAGTACTTC. Residues: CASSVAGGALETQYF. Using reference TRBV9 and TRBJ2-5 for the parts outside the CDR3, the full variable domain is DSGVTQTPKHLITATGQRVTLRCSPRSGDLSVYWYQQSLDQGLQFLIQYYNGEERAKGNILERFSAQQFPDLHSELNLSSLELGDSALYFCASSVAGGALETQYFGPGTRLLVL.

The CDR3 protein is CASSESIGATDTQYF. CDR3 DNA sequence: TGCGCCAGCAGTGAGTCGATCGGGGCGACAGATACGCAGTATTTT. The rearrangement joins TRBV10-2 to TRBJ2-3; D tentatively reads TRBD1 or TRBD2 (5 bases each). The germline CDR1 and CDR2 sequences are WSHSY and SAAADI. This CDR3 is built from 15 residues. V lost 0 bases, J lost 3 bases, and 10 bases lay in between.

The V gene is TRBV7-9, the J gene TRBJ1-4, with D maybe TRBD1 (5 bases). Germline loops: CDR1 SEHNR, CDR2 FQNEAQ (reference sequence). Trimming cost V 5 bases and J 0 bases, with 16 bases left between them. The CDR3 has 17 amino acids. The CDR3, as DNA: TGTGCCAGCAGCCAGTCCCGAAGGACATCAACTAATGAAAAACTGTTTTTT. It codes for CASSQSRRTSTNEKLFF.

A single count supports this clone. The rearrangement uses TRBV15 and TRBJ1-1; D remains unclear. CDR1 and CDR2 (germline): LNHNV, YYDKDF (reference sequence). V gave up 5 bases and J gave up 1 base, with 14 bases separating them. This CDR3 spans 15 amino acids. DNA of the CDR3: TGTGCCACCAGCGACGGCAGCGTGTGGAACACTGAAGCTTTCTTT. Its protein is CATSDGSVWNTEAFF.

The chain employs TRBV7-9 and TRBJ1-2, with 8 nucleotides matching TRBD1. Germline CDR1 is SEHNR and CDR2 is FQNEAQ (reference sequence). CDR3 length: 15 residues. The trim removed 2 bases at V and 1 base at J, leaving 3 bases unmatched. The CDR3: CASSLTGGLNYGYTF. In DNA form, the CDR3 reads TGTGCCAGCAGCTTAACAGGGGGGCTTAACTATGGCTACACCTTC.

The chain has TRBV18 and TRBJ1-2; D possibly corresponds to TRBD1 (5 bases). CDR1 is KGHSH, CDR2 LQKENI, per germline. This CDR3 contains 15 residues. Trimming left V 2 bases short and J 0 bases short, with 10 bases between. CDR3 in amino acids: CASSPTTTANYGYTF. CDR3 coding DNA: TGTGCCAGCTCACCAACGACGACAGCTAACTATGGCTACACCTTC.

The chain is built from TRBV10-1 and TRBJ2-3; D gene uncertain. Germline V lookup: CDR1 WNHNN, CDR2 SYGVQD (reference sequence). V lost 6 bases to trimming and J lost 2 bases, with 6 bases between them. The CDR3 is 12 amino acids. For the CDR3, the DNA is TGCGCCAGCAGCCACGACACAGATACGCAGTATTTT. Protein sequence: CASSHDTDTQYF.

This chain links TRBV5-1 with TRBJ2-1; tentative D call: TRBD2 (6 bases). The CDR3 contains 15 residues. From germline, CDR1 is SGHRS and CDR2 YFSETQ. V was clipped by 1 base and J by 7 bases, with 15 bases between them. DNA of the CDR3: TGCGCCAGCAGCTTGATAGGAGGGGCGCGAAATGAGCAGTTCTTC. Translating it yields CASSLIGGARNEQFF.

This chain uses TRBV19 with TRBJ1-6, with 7 bases fitting TRBD1. Per the germline V gene, CDR1 is LNHDA and CDR2 is SQIVND (reference sequence). V lost 6 bases and J lost 2; bases outside the gene matches: 7. CDR3 length: 16 amino acids. The CDR3 nucleotides are TGTGCCAGTAGACCTGGAGGGGGCGCCTATAATTCACCCCTCCACTTT. It yields the protein CASRPGGGAYNSPLHF.

In its sample, this clone was seen once. The chain carries TRBV5-1 and TRBJ1-2, with TRBD1 matching 7 bases. J gave up 1 base and V 5 bases, and 8 bases lay outside the gene matches. The CDR3 sequence is 15 residues long. Germline V lookup: CDR1 SGHRS, CDR2 YFSETQ. CDR3 sequence reads: CASRPGTENNYGYTF. CDR3 coding DNA: TGCGCCAGCAGGCCTGGGACAGAAAATAACTATGGCTACACCTTC.

The rearrangement uses TRBV28 and TRBJ2-2; D is unclear. V was cut by 2 bases and J by 2 bases, with 9 bases left in between. Germline loops: CDR1 MDHEN, CDR2 SYDVKM. The CDR3 is made up of 15 amino acids. CDR3 amino acids: CASSLNGINTGELFF. As DNA, the CDR3 is TGTGCCAGCAGTTTAAATGGAATCAACACCGGGGAGCTGTTTTTT.

There are a few counts of this clone. The CDR3 coding sequence is TGTGCCAGTAGTATGACAGACTCTCCACCCCTCCACTTT. This encodes CASSMTDSPPLHF. This chain uses TRBV19 with TRBJ1-6, with TRBD1 as a possible D gene (5 bases). Germline CDR1 and CDR2: LNHDA and SQIVND (reference sequence). The ends were cut back, 3 bases at V and 11 bases at J, with 11 bases in the middle. The CDR3 is 13 amino acids.

The chain has TRBV6-1 and TRBJ2-6; D not resolved. From germline, CDR1 is MNHNS and CDR2 SASEGT. The V end lost 10 bases, the J end lost 0 bases, and 7 bases lay between the germline ends. CDR3 length: 13 residues. The CDR3 DNA is TGTGCCACCTCTGACTCTGGGGCCAACGTCCTGACTTTC. Translating it yields CATSDSGANVLTF.

The chain combines TRBV5-1 with TRBJ1-1, with D maybe TRBD1 (6 bases). The germline gives CDR1 SGHRS, CDR2 YFSETQ. This CDR3 has 13 residues. Trimming stripped 3 bases from V and 6 bases from J, with 12 bases between. The CDR3 spells CASSSFQGSEAFF. The CDR3 nucleotides read TGCGCCAGCAGCTCGTTTCAGGGGTCTGAAGCTTTCTTT.

The rearrangement uses TRBV11-3 and TRBJ2-2; no firm D call. CDR1 is SGHNT, CDR2 YENEEA, per germline. The CDR3 has 14 residues. Trimming took 2 bases from V and 5 from J, leaving 9 bases between them. The CDR3 coding sequence is TGTGCCAGCAGCTTAACCCAAGGAACCGGGGAGCTGTTTTTT. It encodes CASSLTQGTGELFF.

The rearrangement joins TRBV2 to TRBJ2-7; D is perhaps TRBD1 (6 bases). The V gene's germline CDR1 is SNHLY and CDR2 FYNNEI. This CDR3 comprises 15 residues. V was cut by 6 bases and J by 2 bases, with 17 bases left in between. CDR3 DNA sequence: TGTGCCAGCAGGTCGCCGGGACAAGGGACCTACGAGCAGTACTTC. It is translated as CASRSPGQGTYEQYF.

The chain joins TRBV6-6 to TRBJ2-7; TRBD2 matches at 7 bases. The CDR3 extends over 14 amino acids. The V gene end was trimmed by 4 bases and the J gene end by 3 bases; junction bases not matched to a gene: 6. Germline V lookup: CDR1 MNHNY, CDR2 SVGAGI (reference sequence). CDR3 loop: CASSWRGTNYEQYF. CDR3 DNA: TGTGCCAGCAGTTGGCGGGGGACTAACTACGAGCAGTACTTC.

The rearrangement joins TRBV16 to TRBJ2-4; no reliable D call. Trimming cost V 2 bases and J 4 bases, with 3 bases left between them. The CDR3 loop spans 12 amino acids. The germline V gene encodes CDR1 KGHSY and CDR2 FQNENV. This CDR3 is CASSQEKNIQYF. In DNA form, the CDR3 reads TGTGCCAGCAGCCAAGAGAAAAACATTCAGTACTTC.

The chain carries TRBV5-1 and TRBJ2-3, with D perhaps TRBD1 or TRBD2 (5 bases each). CDR1 and CDR2 from the germline V gene are SGHRS and YFSETQ. CDR3 length: 18 residues. V was clipped by 3 bases and J by 1 base, with 21 bases between them. CDR3 sequence reads: CASSSEGDSYYRTDTQYF. The CDR3 nucleotides read TGCGCCAGCAGCTCAGAGGGTGACAGCTACTATCGCACAGATACGCAGTATTTT.

The chain has TRBV7-2 and TRBJ2-7; 7 bases fit TRBD2. V lost 2 bases and J lost 3; bases outside the gene matches: 10. Germline V gene sequence: CDR1 SGHTA, CDR2 FQGNSA. This CDR3 is built from 16 residues. CDR3 coding DNA: TGTGCCAGCAGCTTATCTTCCGGGGGGAACAGCTACGAGCAGTACTTC. Translation: CASSLSSGGNSYEQYF.